The 14 T cell receptor beta chains given below trace back to one sample, sequenced in a study of beta chain features in type 1 diabetes. Reverse transcribing all isolated RNA meant expressed TCRB transcripts were sequenced. The data were produced by immunoSEQ multiplex PCR, yet TCRdb's version contains in-frame clones alone and is incomplete. The sample contains roughly 230,000 clones, over 8.5% of which appear only once. Material for sequencing was naive CD4+ T cells from blood. Receptor source: a woman aged 18-30 years in good health.

The chain links TRBV7-2 to TRBJ1-3, with D perhaps TRBD1 (6 bases). CDR1 and CDR2 (germline): SGHTA, FQGNSA. V dropped 5 bases and J dropped 0 bases, with 11 bases sitting between them. This CDR3 contains 15 residues. This CDR3 reads CASSLQGYSGNTIYF. In DNA, the CDR3 is TGTGCCAGCAGCCTACAGGGATACTCTGGAAACACCATATATTTT.

This clone was counted only a few times. In DNA form, the CDR3 reads TGTGCCAGCCCCCTAACAGACTGGGGGGACGAGCAGTACTTC. It is translated as CASPLTDWGDEQYF. V gene TRBV2 combines with J gene TRBJ2-7, with D tentatively TRBD2 (6 bases). The V gene's germline CDR1 is SNHLY and CDR2 FYNNEI. This CDR3 comprises 14 residues. Between the trimmed V and J ends, which lost 8 bases and 5 bases, there was a span of 19 bases.

The V and J genes are TRBV18 and TRBJ1-1, with 11 bases aligning to TRBD1. The CDR3 extends over 12 amino acids. Germline assignment: CDR1 KGHSH and CDR2 LQKENI. V was pared by 5 bases and J by 12 bases, with 5 bases of the junction left unmatched. The CDR3 loop is CASSTGTGGTFF. The DNA of the CDR3 is TGTGCCAGCTCAACCGGGACAGGGGGAACTTTCTTT.

The CDR3 here is CATSRDLIGGTDTQYF. In nucleotides, the CDR3 is TGTGCCACCAGCAGAGATCTCATAGGGGGCACAGATACGCAGTATTTT. The chain has TRBV15 and TRBJ2-3; maybe TRBD1 (5 bases). From germline, CDR1 is LNHNV and CDR2 YYDKDF (reference sequence). Between the trimmed V and J ends, which lost 0 bases and 1 base, there was a span of 11 bases. The CDR3 covers 16 residues.

This clone occurred a few times. The chain has TRBV5-1 and TRBJ2-3, with 13 bases matching TRBD2. V dropped 3 bases and J dropped 5; count of bases not matched to a gene: 15. The CDR3 runs to 19 residues. Germline CDR1 reads SGHRS; CDR2 reads YFSETQ. Here the CDR3 DNA reads TGCGCCAGCAGCTGGGGAACCACTAGCGGGGGGGGAAAACGAGATACGCAGTATTTT. Amino acid sequence: CASSWGTTSGGGKRDTQYF.

The chain carries TRBV6-5 and TRBJ1-2, with D possibly being TRBD1 (6 bases). Germline assignment: CDR1 MNHEY and CDR2 SVGAGI. CDR3 length: 16 amino acids. Trimming removed 4 bases from V and 2 bases from J, with 17 bases in between. CDR3 nucleotide sequence: TGTGCCAGCAGTTTCTTTAGCGACAGGACAAACTATGGCTACACCTTC. Its translation is CASSFFSDRTNYGYTF.

This clone has just a few counts. V usage is TRBV7-8 and J usage is TRBJ2-1; D remains ambiguous. This CDR3 region has 12 residues. Trimming removed 0 bases at V and 8 bases at J, with 5 bases between. Germline V CDR1 and CDR2: SGHVS, FQNEAQ. The CDR3 bases are TGTGCCAGCAGCTTAGCGCGTGATGAGCAGTTCTTC. Its protein product is CASSLARDEQFF.

This clone occurred once. The V call is TRBV5-1, the J call TRBJ2-1, with TRBD2 identical over 9 bases. J lost 7 bases, V lost 4 bases, and 12 bases had no gene match. Germline V gene data show CDR1 as SGHRS and CDR2 as YFSETQ. This CDR3 spans 16 amino acids. The CDR3 DNA reads TGCGCCAGCAGCAGCGGACCGGCGGGAGGGATAAATGAGCAGTTCTTC. Protein product: CASSSGPAGGINEQFF.

This clone was detected only a few times. The CDR3 is CASSLETTTDTQYF. In nucleotides, the CDR3 is TGCGCCAGCAGCTTGGAGACTACCACAGATACGCAGTATTTT. V is TRBV5-1 and J is TRBJ2-3, with D perhaps TRBD2 (5 bases). Germline V lookup: CDR1 SGHRS, CDR2 YFSETQ. V was cut by 0 bases and J by 2 bases, with 7 bases left in between. The CDR3 has 14 residues.

V is TRBV7-2 and J is TRBJ1-5, with 7 positions matching TRBD1. V trimming: 4 bases; J trimming: 5 bases; junction bases outside the gene matches: 2. The CDR3 loop spans 13 amino acids. Germline V gene sequence: CDR1 SGHTA, CDR2 FQGNSA. The CDR3 DNA is TGTGCCAGCAGCTACCAGGGGGATCAGCCCCAGCATTTT. Encoded protein: CASSYQGDQPQHF.

This rearrangement joins TRBV28 to TRBJ2-7; TRBD1 agrees at 7 bases. V lost 4 bases to trimming and J lost 2 bases; unmatched junction nucleotides: 8. Per the germline V gene, CDR1 is MDHEN and CDR2 is SYDVKM. This CDR3 has 15 amino acids. The CDR3 DNA reads as TGTGCCAGCAGTTCACAGGGGCGCAAAGCCTACGAGCAGTACTTC. Encoded protein: CASSSQGRKAYEQYF.

A few counts support this clone. The V call is TRBV4-1, the J call TRBJ1-4; 10 bases agree with TRBD1. Per the germline V gene, CDR1 is MGHRA and CDR2 is YSYEKL. The CDR3 contains 16 residues. Trimming took 1 base from V and 4 from J; bases not matched to a gene: 3. The CDR3 nucleotides read TGCGCCAGCAGCCAAGGACAGGGGGCGGTTAATGAAAAACTGTTTTTT. Translated: CASSQGQGAVNEKLFF.

The gene calls are TRBV2 and TRBJ1-5; 8 bases agree with TRBD1. This CDR3 spans 14 amino acids. Trimming took 6 bases from V and 6 from J; bases not matched to a gene: 7. CDR1 SNHLY and CDR2 FYNNEI come from the germline V gene. CDR3 sequence reads: CASRDRVMGQPQHF. The CDR3 DNA sequence: TGTGCCAGCAGGGACAGGGTCATGGGTCAGCCCCAGCATTTT.

Only a few counts were recorded for this clone. V gene TRBV6-5 combines with J gene TRBJ2-1, with TRBD2 identical over 9 bases. CDR1 is MNHEY, CDR2 SVGAGI, per germline. This CDR3 comprises 15 residues. V lost 2 bases and J lost 4; bases outside the gene matches: 3. CDR3 nucleotide sequence: TGTGCCAGCAGTTACGCGGGAGGGCCTTACAATGAGCAGTTCTTC. Its translation: CASSYAGGPYNEQFF.